Listed below are T cell receptor beta chains from one sample, sequenced in a study of regulatory T cells in long-lasting Graves disease. From the multiplex PCR reads, TCRdb called clonotypes with MiXCR, one entry per CDR3 protein. The profile shows some 370,000 distinct CDR3 sequences, 10% to 15% of them singletons. These same records also appear under a second study, on T cells in Graves' hyperthyroidism and ophthalmopathy.

The source was peripheral blood mononuclear cells (PBMCs), collected at new diagnosis, from a patient treated with antithyroid drugs. The receptors originated from a woman in her late teens or twenties with Graves disease. The CDR3 runs from the conserved cysteine through the conserved F or W. Each record gives: V gene, clone size, J gene, D gene, CDR3 DNA, CDR3 protein. The D gene is left open where the match is weak. Clone size appears in some rows only: once, few, many, or a class for an expanded clone.

>TRBV2|.|TRBJ2-2|.
TGTGCCAGCAGGGGTGCGGGGTATGGAGCCGGGGAGCTGTTTTTT
CASRGAGYGAGELFF
>TRBV20-1|many|TRBJ1-1|.
TGCAGTGCTAGAAGGGGAACGGACACTGAAGCTTTCTTT
CSARRGTDTEAFF
>TRBV19|.|TRBJ1-1|TRBD1
TGTGCCAGTAGCGGCCGGGACAGGGGGATGAACACTGAAGCTTTCTTT
CASSGRDRGMNTEAFF
>TRBV20-1|many|TRBJ2-3|.
TGCAGTGCCCCCCCAGCCCCCAAACTGGCAGATACGCAGTATTTT
CSAPPAPKLADTQYF
>TRBV20-1|many|TRBJ1-4|.
TGCAGTGCTGGGGACCAAGAAAAACTGTTTTTT
CSAGDQEKLFF
>TRBV12-3/TRBV12-4|.|TRBJ2-7|TRBD2
TGTGCCAGCCGACTAGCGGGAGTTGAAGGCAGCGAGCAGTACTTC
CASRLAGVEGSEQYF
>TRBV4-1|many|TRBJ2-1|TRBD2
TGCGCCAGCAGCTTCCTAGCGGGAGGATTGGTCAATGAGCAGTTCTTC
CASSFLAGGLVNEQFF
>TRBV30|.|TRBJ1-4|.
TGTGCCTGGAGTCTGGCTTTGGGAGGGCTCAGTGAAAAACTGTTTTTT
CAWSLALGGLSEKLFF
>TRBV4-2|few|TRBJ2-7|.
TGTGCCAGCAGCCAAGATACTGTCTACGAGCAGTACTTC
CASSQDTVYEQYF
>TRBV7-8|.|TRBJ1-1|.
TGTGCCACCTACGGGGCTGGAAACACTGAAGCTTTCTTT
CATYGAGNTEAFF
>TRBV9|.|TRBJ1-6|TRBD1
TGTGCCAGCAGCGCCGGACAGGGGGTGGCCTGGTCACCCCTCCACTTT
CASSAGQGVAWSPLHF
>TRBV24-1|many|TRBJ1-5|.
TGTGCCACCAGTGATTTACCCTTCGGTTTGCCCCAGCATTTT
CATSDLPFGLPQHF
>TRBV7-6|many|TRBJ2-3|.
TGTGCCAGCAGCTTAGCGTTCTCTAGCACAGATACGCAGTATTTT
CASSLAFSSTDTQYF
>TRBV9|many|TRBJ1-4|.
TGTGCCAGCAGTGCGGACGTGAGGACTGGAGAGAAACTGTTTTTT
CASSADVRTGEKLFF
>TRBV7-9|.|TRBJ1-1|.
TGTGCCAGCAGCTTGACCGGGACATCAAGAATCGCGACTTTCTTT
CASSLTGTSRIATFF
>TRBV7-9|many|TRBJ1-1|.
TGTGCCAGCAGCTTAGTCCTCGGGGTAGCTGAAGCTTTCTTT
CASSLVLGVAEAFF
>TRBV6-5|many|TRBJ1-1|.
TGTGCCAGCAGTTACAGTGGACAGCCAAACACTGAAGCTTTCTTT
CASSYSGQPNTEAFF
>TRBV24-1|many|TRBJ2-7|TRBD1
TGTGCCACCCGTCCCGGGACAGCTTCCTACGAGCAGTACTTC
CATRPGTASYEQYF
>TRBV10-1|once|TRBJ2-2|.
TGCGCCAGCAGCCCCACTTCTAGCACCGGGGAGCTGTTTTTT
CASSPTSSTGELFF
>TRBV12-3/TRBV12-4|.|TRBJ2-1|.
TGTGCCAGCAGCTCGATCAGGGGCCCTCTCTATTTTGAGCAGTTCTTC
CASSSIRGPLYFEQFF
>TRBV19|once|TRBJ2-1|.
TGTGCCAGTAGTATCAGGGTATACAATGAGCAGTTCTTC
CASSIRVYNEQFF
>TRBV4-1|.|TRBJ2-1|TRBD2
TGCGCCAGCAGGACCCCGGGGGGACCGAATGAGCAGTTCTTC
CASRTPGGPNEQFF
>TRBV30|many|TRBJ2-1|.
TGTGCCTGGAGCACGGGACACTCCTACAATGAGCAGTTCTTC
CAWSTGHSYNEQFF
>TRBV7-9|few|TRBJ1-2|TRBD1
TGTGCCAGCAACGACAGGGACTGGGATGGGGACTATGGCTACACCTTC
CASNDRDWDGDYGYTF
>TRBV20-1|many|TRBJ1-4|.
TGCAGTGCTAGACACGGAAGCGGAGGCGGAAAACTGTTTTTT
CSARHGSGGGKLFF
>TRBV28|few|TRBJ2-3|.
TGTGCCAGCAGTGGGGCTACAGATACGCAGTATTTT
CASSGATDTQYF
>TRBV29-1|few|TRBJ1-1|.
TGCACCATTCGGGCGGTGAACACTGAAGCTTTCTTT
CTIRAVNTEAFF
>TRBV20-1|many|TRBJ1-2|.
TGCAGTGCTGCAATCCGATTGGGGGCGGTTGGGAATGGCTACACCTTC
CSAAIRLGAVGNGYTF
>TRBV12-3/TRBV12-4|many|TRBJ1-5|.
TGTGCCAGCAGATTTGGAGGGGGGGGTCAGCCCCAGCATTTT
CASRFGGGGQPQHF
>TRBV6-2/TRBV6-3|many|TRBJ1-4|.
TGTGCCAGCAGTTATGGACCCCCGAATGAAAAACTGTTTTTT
CASSYGPPNEKLFF
>TRBV28|many|TRBJ1-2|TRBD1
TGTGCCAGCAGTTCCGTCGGGACAGGGACCTATGGCTACACCTTC
CASSSVGTGTYGYTF
>TRBV2|many|TRBJ1-4|.
TGTGCCAGCTCGAGCTTGAGAGGGGATGAAAAACTGTTTTTT
CASSSLRGDEKLFF
>TRBV6-2/TRBV6-3|few|TRBJ2-1|TRBD2
TGTGCCAGCAGTTACTCGAGACTAGCGGGGTCTACTGAGCAGTTCTTC
CASSYSRLAGSTEQFF
>TRBV20-1|many|TRBJ1-2|.
TGCAGTGCTAGTCAGGGAGTGGGCTATGGCTACACCTTC
CSASQGVGYGYTF
>TRBV7-2|many|TRBJ2-7|.
TGTGCCAGCAGCTTTGGTAGTTCCGAGCAGTACTTC
CASSFGSSEQYF
>TRBV2|many|TRBJ1-1|.
TGTGCCAGAACCGACAGGACGAACACTGAAGCTTTCTTT
CARTDRTNTEAFF
>TRBV7-2|many|TRBJ2-3|.
TGTGCCAGCAGCTTAGTCCCGGATACAGATACGCAGTATTTT
CASSLVPDTDTQYF
>TRBV12-3/TRBV12-4|many|TRBJ1-4|TRBD1
TGTGCCAGCAGCCTCAGACCACAGGGGCGCGAAAAACTGTTTTTT
CASSLRPQGREKLFF
>TRBV6-1|.|TRBJ1-5|.
TGTGCCAGCAGTGAATGGTACAAAGGAAATCAGCCCCAGCATTTT
CASSEWYKGNQPQHF
>TRBV5-5|.|TRBJ1-1|TRBD1
TGTGCCAGCAGCTTGTACGACAGGGCACTAATCATGAACACTGAAGCTTTCTTT
CASSLYDRALIMNTEAFF
>TRBV20-1|many|TRBJ2-1|TRBD2
TGCAGTGCGCAAGCGGGAGGTGTCAATGAGCAGTTCTTC
CSAQAGGVNEQFF
>TRBV9|.|TRBJ1-2|TRBD1
TGTGCCAGCAGCCTCCCAGGGGGCGACTATGGCTACACCTTC
CASSLPGGDYGYTF
>TRBV6-2/TRBV6-3|many|TRBJ2-6|.
TGTGCCAGCGATTCATACTCTGGGGCCAACGTCCTGACTTTC
CASDSYSGANVLTF
>TRBV27|many|TRBJ1-6|.
TGTGCCAGCAGTTTCCTTGGGGGAAGCTCCTATAATTCACCCCTCCACTTT
CASSFLGGSSYNSPLHF
>TRBV27|few|TRBJ2-3|.
TGTGCCAGCAGTTCTATATTGAGAGATACGCAGTATTTT
CASSSILRDTQYF
>TRBV3-1|many|TRBJ2-7|.
TGTGCCAGCAGCCCTCCCTCTTCCTACGAGCAGTACTTC
CASSPPSSYEQYF
>TRBV19|few|TRBJ1-5|.
TGTGCCAGTGACTCGGTTCGGGGGGGTCAGCCCCAGCATTTT
CASDSVRGGQPQHF
>TRBV20-1|.|TRBJ2-3|.
TGCAGTGCTAGAGGGGGAGGGGGGGTCTATCCAGATACGCAGTATTTT
CSARGGGGVYPDTQYF
>TRBV6-1|many|TRBJ2-1|TRBD2
TGTGCCAGCAGTAGTAGCGGGAGTCTCAATGAGCAGTTCTTC
CASSSSGSLNEQFF
>TRBV4-1|many|TRBJ2-7|TRBD2
TGCGCCAGCAGCCTTAAAACAGGGCTAGCGGGGAAGCAGTACTTC
CASSLKTGLAGKQYF
>TRBV12-3/TRBV12-4|many|TRBJ1-5|TRBD1
TGTGCCAGCAGTGACAGGGGGATCAGCCCCCAGCATTTT
CASSDRGISPQHF
>TRBV10-3|once|TRBJ1-3|.
TGTGCCATCAGTCCAGCGGGGCGGGGAACCTCTGGAAACACCATATATTTT
CAISPAGRGTSGNTIYF